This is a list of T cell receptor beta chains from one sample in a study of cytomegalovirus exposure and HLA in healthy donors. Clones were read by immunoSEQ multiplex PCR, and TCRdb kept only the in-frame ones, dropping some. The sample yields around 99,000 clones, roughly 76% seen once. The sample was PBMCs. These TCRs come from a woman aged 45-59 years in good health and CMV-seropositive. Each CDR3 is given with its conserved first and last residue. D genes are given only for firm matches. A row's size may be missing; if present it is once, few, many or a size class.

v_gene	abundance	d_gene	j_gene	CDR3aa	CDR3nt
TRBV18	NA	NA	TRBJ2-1	CASSPDIFSYNEQFF	TGTGCCAGCTCACCAGACATCTTCTCCTACAATGAGCAGTTCTTC
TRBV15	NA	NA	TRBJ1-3	CATSRTRGFLTGNTIYF	TGTGCCACCAGCAGAACTAGAGGATTTCTTACGGGAAACACCATATATTTT
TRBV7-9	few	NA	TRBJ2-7	CASRITTAGEQYF	TGTGCCAGCCGTATCACGACAGCGGGCGAGCAGTACTTC
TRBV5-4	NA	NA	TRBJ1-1	CASQKTQGTEAFF	TGTGCCAGCCAAAAAACCCAGGGCACTGAAGCTTTCTTT
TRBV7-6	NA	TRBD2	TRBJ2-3	CASSLAGASTDTQYF	TGTGCCAGCAGCCTAGCGGGGGCGAGCACAGATACGCAGTATTTT
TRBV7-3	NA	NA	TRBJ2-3	CASSPGGIGGSTDTQYF	TGTGCCAGCAGCCCAGGAGGGATCGGGGGTAGCACAGATACGCAGTATTTT
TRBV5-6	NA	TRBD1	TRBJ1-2	CASIIQGDEEGYTF	TGTGCCAGCATCATACAGGGGGATGAGGAAGGCTACACCTTC
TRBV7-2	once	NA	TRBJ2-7	CASRPTRSYEQYF	TGTGCCAGCAGACCAACTAGATCCTACGAGCAGTACTTC
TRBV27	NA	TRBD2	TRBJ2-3	CASSPGTRATDTQYF	TGTGCCAGCAGTCCCGGGACTAGAGCCACAGATACGCAGTATTTT
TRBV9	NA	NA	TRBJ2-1	CASSETGTPSYNEQFF	TGTGCCAGCAGCGAAACCGGGACTCCCTCCTACAATGAGCAGTTCTTC
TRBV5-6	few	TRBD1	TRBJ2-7	CASSSGQPGGYEQYF	TGTGCCAGCAGCTCGGGACAGCCAGGGGGTTACGAGCAGTACTTC
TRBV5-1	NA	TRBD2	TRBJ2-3	CASSSGLAETTDTQYF	TGCGCCAGCAGCTCAGGACTAGCGGAAACCACAGATACGCAGTATTTT
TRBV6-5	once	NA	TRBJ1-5	CASSSVSNQPQHF	TGTGCCAGCAGTTCGGTTAGCAATCAGCCCCAGCATTTT